Listed below are T cell receptor beta chains from one sample, sequenced in a study of blood T cell repertoires in COVID-19. Sequencing used immunoSEQ multiplex PCR; TCRdb keeps in-frame clones, though not all of them. In the table there are a few hundred thousand clones, 80% to 90% of which are singletons. Material for sequencing was peripheral blood. These TCRs come from a woman aged 70-85 years with COVID-19, enrolled during active disease. Both conserved end residues are part of each CDR3. D genes are given only for firm matches. Size tells how often a clone was seen (once, few, many) or the class of an expanded clone, and some rows leave it out.

V gene,J gene,D gene,clone size,CDR3 DNA,CDR3 protein
TRBV5-1,TRBJ1-2,TRBD1,-,TGCGCCAGCAGCTTATCGGGACAGTCTATGGATGGCTACACCTTC,CASSLSGQSMDGYTF
TRBV3-1/TRBV3-2,TRBJ2-7,-,-,TGTGCCAGCAGCCAAGGTAACTCCTACGAGCAGTACTTC,CASSQGNSYEQYF
TRBV7-9,TRBJ2-7,TRBD1,few,TGTGCCAGCAGCAGGGGACAGGGCACCTACGAGCAGTACTTC,CASSRGQGTYEQYF
TRBV6-5,TRBJ1-5,-,-,TGTGCCAGCAGTTACTCGAGAGGTGAGAGGCAGCCCCAGCATTTT,CASSYSRGERQPQHF
TRBV12-3/TRBV12-4,TRBJ1-2,TRBD1,-,TGTGCCAGCAGTTGGACAGGGTACTATGGCTACACCTTC,CASSWTGYYGYTF
TRBV2,TRBJ1-1,TRBD1,few,TGTGCCAGCAGTTGGCAGGGGGCTGCTAACACTGAAGCTTTCTTT,CASSWQGAANTEAFF
TRBV5-1,TRBJ1-2,-,-,TGCGCCAGCAGCTTGGATGGGCAGCCCTATGGCTACACCTTC,CASSLDGQPYGYTF
TRBV2,TRBJ2-1,TRBD2,-,TGTGCCAGCAGTGGACTAGCGGGAGGGTACAATGAGCAGTTCTTC,CASSGLAGGYNEQFF
TRBV19,TRBJ1-1,-,once,TGTGCCAGTAGTATGGGCCAGAGGAACACTGAAGCTTTCTTT,CASSMGQRNTEAFF
TRBV7-8,TRBJ2-1,TRBD2,-,TGTGCCAGCAGCCCAGGATCGAGCGGGAGTACCTACAATGAGCAGTTCTTC,CASSPGSSGSTYNEQFF
TRBV18,TRBJ2-7,TRBD2,-,TGTGCCAGCTCACAGGCGACTAGCGGGAGTGCGGGAAACTACGAGCAGTACTTC,CASSQATSGSAGNYEQYF
TRBV12-2,TRBJ2-7,-,-,TGTGCAAGTCGCTTAGGGGTGACAGGGAAGTGGGAGCAGTACTTC,CASRLGVTGKWEQYF
TRBV28,TRBJ1-2,TRBD1,-,TGTGCCAGCAGTTTTGGACAGGGATCCTATGGCTACACCTTC,CASSFGQGSYGYTF
TRBV19,TRBJ2-1,TRBD1,-,TGTGCCAGTAGTACCGACAGGGATAACACCTACAATGAGCAGTTCTTC,CASSTDRDNTYNEQFF
TRBV28,TRBJ2-6,-,-,TGTGCCAGCAGCCCGGACAGTTCTGGGGCCAACGTCCTGACTTTC,CASSPDSSGANVLTF
TRBV2,TRBJ1-2,-,-,TGTGCCAGCAGTGAAGTAGTTCTGAACTATGGCTACACCTTC,CASSEVVLNYGYTF
TRBV5-1,TRBJ2-1,-,-,TGCGCCAGCAGCCCCGGCATCGGGACAAACTACAATGAGCAGTTCTTC,CASSPGIGTNYNEQFF
TRBV2,TRBJ1-6,-,-,TGTGCCAGCAGTGTATCAGGGGACTCACCCCTCCACTTT,CASSVSGDSPLHF
TRBV4-2,TRBJ1-5,TRBD1,-,TGTGCCAGCAGCCAGGGGACAGTCGATAGCAATCAGCCCCAGCATTTT,CASSQGTVDSNQPQHF
TRBV24-1,TRBJ1-1,-,-,TGTGCCACCAGTGATTTGCGGGGGGGAATGAACACTGAAGCTTTCTTT,CATSDLRGGMNTEAFF
TRBV2,TRBJ1-5,TRBD1,once,TGTGCCAGCAGTGAGGACAGGGCCAATCAGCCCCAGCATTTT,CASSEDRANQPQHF
TRBV19,TRBJ2-1,TRBD2,-,TGTGCCAGTAGTTACATAGCGGGAAACAATGAGCAGTTCTTC,CASSYIAGNNEQFF
TRBV4-3,TRBJ1-4,-,-,TGCGCCAGCAGCCAGTCGTTACGGGTCGAAGAAAAACTGTTTTTT,CASSQSLRVEEKLFF
TRBV7-8,TRBJ1-6,-,-,TGTGCCAGCAGCTTAATCAGGGGATTGGATTCACCCCTCCACTTT,CASSLIRGLDSPLHF
TRBV27,TRBJ2-7,-,-,TGTGCCAGCAAGACTATAAGCTCCTACGAGCAGTACTTC,CASKTISSYEQYF
TRBV28,TRBJ1-2,TRBD1,few,TGTGCCAGCAGGGAGACAGGGGGGATTTATGGCTACACCTTC,CASRETGGIYGYTF
TRBV19,TRBJ1-6,-,few,TGTGCCAGTAGTATCTCAGGAGGATCTTCTAATTCACCCCTCCACTTT,CASSISGGSSNSPLHF
TRBV19,TRBJ1-1,-,-,TGTGCCAGTAGTAATAACAGGGCGCAAACTGAAGCTTTCTTT,CASSNNRAQTEAFF
TRBV20-1,TRBJ2-1,-,-,TGCAGTGCTCCGGGAGTATATGAGCAGTTCTTC,CSAPGVYEQFF
TRBV2,TRBJ2-7,-,-,TGTGCCAGCAGGGCAGGACTGTCGGCCAACTCCGAGCAGTACTTC,CASRAGLSANSEQYF
TRBV6-6,TRBJ2-7,-,-,TGTGCCAGCAATGACATAACCGACGAGCAGTACTTC,CASNDITDEQYF
TRBV5-6,TRBJ2-7,TRBD1,once,TGTGCCAGCAGCTTGCTTGGACAGGGTTTCACCTACGAGCAGTACTTC,CASSLLGQGFTYEQYF